The 24 T cell receptor beta chains below were found in one sample sequenced in a study of response to subunit inactivated influenza vaccine. TCRdb independently ran MiXCR on the RT-PCR reads; one entry per CDR3 protein. Of around 580,000 distinct CDR3 sequences in the sample, approximately 12% were seen once. The sample was PBMCs from blood, taken on the day of vaccination. The receptors stem from a man aged 50-59 years who received an inactivated influenza vaccine.

The rearrangement joins TRBV3-1 to TRBJ2-7, with TRBD2 identical over 10 bases. This CDR3 spans 17 amino acids. Germline V gene data show CDR1 as LGHDT and CDR2 as YNNKEL (reference sequence). V was pared by 0 bases and J by 4 bases, with 9 bases of the junction left unmatched. The CDR3 spells CASSQEPLAGALYEQYF. The CDR3 DNA reads as TGTGCCAGCAGCCAAGAGCCTCTAGCGGGAGCTTTATACGAGCAGTACTTC.

This clonotype was seen many times. J is TRBJ2-3 and V is TRBV5-1, with 8 bases fitting TRBD2. The junction had 8 bases not matched to a gene; V was cut back by 8 bases and J by 9 bases. The CDR3 loop spans 12 amino acids. From germline, CDR1 is SGHRS and CDR2 YFSETQ. The CDR3 nucleotides read TGCGCCAGTAGTAGCGGGATTGAGACGCAGTATTTT. As protein: CASSSGIETQYF.

This clonotype showed up many times. J is TRBJ1-1 and V is TRBV29-1; D is unresolved. The length of the CDR3 is 13 residues. The V and J ends lost 2 bases and 4 bases respectively, with 11 bases between them. The germline V gene has CDR1 SQVTM and CDR2 ANQGSEA. In DNA form, the CDR3 reads TGCAGCGTTGAAAGGGCTGGTTCCACTGAAGCTTTCTTT. This translates into CSVERAGSTEAFF.

This clonotype has more than one count but fewer than ten. This chain connects TRBV5-1 to TRBJ2-4; D not certain. The CDR3 is 16 amino acids. Per germline, CDR1 SGHRS and CDR2 YFSETQ. V shed 0 bases and J shed 0 bases, with 10 bases lying between them. The CDR3 DNA reads TGCGCCAGCAGCTTGGAGCCAGCGCTAGCCAAAAACATTCAGTACTTC. The encoded protein is CASSLEPALAKNIQYF.

J is TRBJ2-7 and V is TRBV5-1; a possible D gene is TRBD2 (8 bases). CDR1 and CDR2 from the germline V gene are SGHRS and YFSETQ. Trimming took 4 bases from V and 2 from J, leaving 16 bases between them. The CDR3 runs to 15 residues. The CDR3 nucleotides read TGCGCCAGCAGCCCGGGGGGGGACAGAGCCTACGAGCAGTACTTC. Translated: CASSPGGDRAYEQYF. Together with reference TRBV5-1 and TRBJ2-7, the CDR3 gives the full variable domain: KAGVTQTPRYLIKTRGQQVTLSCSPISGHRSVSWYQQTPGQGLQFLFEYFSETQRNKGNFPGRFSGRQFSNSRSEMNVSTLELGDSALYLCASSPGGDRAYEQYFGPGTRLTVT.

V gene TRBV28 combines with J gene TRBJ2-7, with TRBD2 identical over 7 bases. Germline CDR1 is MDHEN and CDR2 is SYDVKM. The CDR3 is made up of 13 amino acids. J lost 1 base, V lost 7 bases, and 4 bases had no gene match. The CDR3 sequence: CASTPGGSYEQYF. In DNA, the CDR3 is TGTGCCAGCACCCCGGGGGGATCCTACGAGCAGTACTTC.

V is TRBV2 and J is TRBJ2-2; 10 bases align to TRBD1. J gave up 6 bases and V 0 bases, and 4 bases lay outside the gene matches. The CDR3 length is 16 residues. The germline CDR1 and CDR2 sequences are SNHLY and FYNNEI. DNA of the CDR3: TGTGCCAGCAGTGAAGCGTTCGGACAGGGGGCCGGGGAGCTGTTTTTT. Translation: CASSEAFGQGAGELFF.

The rearrangement uses TRBV12-3 or TRBV12-4 and TRBJ1-4; D ambiguous. V dropped 7 bases and J dropped 8 bases, with 14 bases sitting between them. CDR3 length: 13 residues. DNA of the CDR3: TGTGCCAGCAACAACCGACGGCTAGAAAAACTGTTTTTT. This codes for CASNNRRLEKLFF.

Only a few counts were recorded for this clonotype. The V and J genes are TRBV12-3 or TRBV12-4 and TRBJ2-5, with D unclear. The CDR3 consists of 15 residues. Trimming stripped 1 base from V and 4 bases from J, with 13 bases between. This CDR3 is CASSLENRWVETQYF. CDR3 sequence (DNA): TGTGCCAGCAGTTTAGAGAACCGATGGGTAGAGACCCAGTACTTC.

This clonotype has more than one count but fewer than ten. V usage is TRBV7-2 and J usage is TRBJ2-3, with 9 bases that match TRBD1. The length of the CDR3 is 15 residues. The germline CDR1 and CDR2 sequences are SGHTA and FQGNSA. Trimming at V came to 2 bases and at J to 4 bases, leaving 4 bases not matched to a gene. The CDR3 sequence: CASSLRQGVSDTQYF. The CDR3 DNA is TGTGCCAGCAGCTTAAGACAGGGGGTGTCAGATACGCAGTATTTT. The full variable domain, with the rest looked up from reference TRBV7-2 and TRBJ2-3, is GAGVSQSPSNKVTEKGKDVELRCDPISGHTALYWYRQSLGQGLEFLIYFQGNSAPDKSGLPSDRFSAERTGGSVSTLTIQRTQQEDSAVYLCASSLRQGVSDTQYFGPGTRLTVL.

CDR3 sequence reads: CASSPITSGPSYNEQFF. DNA for the CDR3: TGTGCCAGCAGCCCTATTACTAGCGGACCCTCCTACAATGAGCAGTTCTTC. V gene TRBV11-2 combines with J gene TRBJ2-1; 8 nucleotides align to TRBD2. The CDR3 sequence is 17 residues long. V dropped 5 bases and J dropped 0; count of bases not matched to a gene: 9. Germline V gene sequence: CDR1 SGHAT, CDR2 FQNNGV.

The CDR3 sequence: CASRQEDRNQETQYF. DNA of the CDR3: TGTGCCAGCAGGCAGGAGGACAGAAACCAAGAGACCCAGTACTTC. The chain couples TRBV6-1 to TRBJ2-5; possible D gene TRBD1, 6 bases. Germline CDR1 and CDR2: MNHNS and SASEGT. Trimming took off 6 bases at V and 0 bases at J, with 14 bases between the two ends. The CDR3 length is 15 residues.

This clonotype was seen more than once but under ten times. J is TRBJ1-5 and V is TRBV6-2 or TRBV6-3; D might be TRBD1 (5 bases). CDR1 is MNHEY and CDR2 is SVGEGT in the germline V gene. Trimming stripped 6 bases from V and 3 bases from J, with 18 bases between. The CDR3 consists of 16 residues. The chain's CDR3 is CASRSPRTNPNQPQHF. CDR3 sequence (DNA): TGTGCCAGCAGGAGTCCCCGGACAAATCCCAATCAGCCCCAGCATTTT.

This clonotype has a handful of counts. The rearrangement joins TRBV27 to TRBJ1-6, with D possibly TRBD1 on 5 matching bases. This CDR3 has 14 amino acids. Germline assignment: CDR1 MNHEY and CDR2 SMNVEV (reference sequence). The V end was cut by 1 base, the J end by 9 bases, with 10 bases between. CDR3: CASSLWQGGSPLHF. DNA of the CDR3: TGTGCCAGCAGTTTATGGCAGGGAGGTTCACCCCTCCACTTT.

This clonotype was counted ten times or more. The chain is built from TRBV13 and TRBJ2-7, with 7 nucleotides matching TRBD1. CDR3 length: 15 amino acids. Germline trimming cut 0 bases from V and 0 bases from J; bases unmatched to any gene: 2. In germline, CDR1 is PRHDT, CDR2 FYEKMQ (reference sequence). Here the CDR3 DNA reads TGTGCCAGCAGCTTAGGGACAGGGTACTCCTACGAGCAGTACTTC. Amino acids: CASSLGTGYSYEQYF.

This clonotype was seen many times. The V call is TRBV4-1, the J call TRBJ1-1; unclear D gene. The germline V gene encodes CDR1 MGHRA and CDR2 YSYEKL. The CDR3 has 18 amino acids. The V and J ends lost 0 bases and 1 base respectively, with 18 bases between them. In DNA, the CDR3 is TGCGCCAGCAGCCAAGATCAGGCCATTTTGGGCAGGAACACTGAAGCTTTCTTT. As protein: CASSQDQAILGRNTEAFF.

This clonotype was detected only a few times. This sequence joins TRBV20-1 and TRBJ1-3; D is unresolved. Germline V gene data show CDR1 as DFQATT and CDR2 as SNEGSKA (reference sequence). Trimming took 3 bases from V and 0 from J, leaving 9 bases between them. The CDR3 runs 14 residues. CDR3 nucleotide sequence: TGCAGTGCTAGTTTAGGGTTCTCTGGAAACACCATATATTTT. Residues: CSASLGFSGNTIYF.

The V gene is TRBV12-3 or TRBV12-4, the J gene TRBJ2-5; 11 bases match TRBD1. J gave up 3 bases and V 4 bases, and 4 bases lay outside the gene matches. The CDR3 is made up of 15 amino acids. The CDR3 nucleotides are TGTGCCAGCAGTTCGCCGGGACAGGGGGAAGAGACCCAGTACTTC. This encodes CASSSPGQGEETQYF.

This clonotype came up a few times. The rearrangement links TRBV7-3 to TRBJ2-5; tentative D call: TRBD2 (5 bases). Germline V gene sequence: CDR1 SGHTA, CDR2 FQGTGA. The CDR3 extends over 15 amino acids. The V end lost 5 bases, the J end lost 3 bases, and 16 bases lay between the germline ends. CDR3 region: CASSKNRGLEETQYF. The CDR3 DNA reads as TGTGCCAGCAGCAAAAATCGGGGTTTGGAAGAGACCCAGTACTTC.

At least ten counts were recorded for this clonotype. The chain links TRBV5-1 to TRBJ2-7; D uncertain. The V and J ends lost 0 bases and 3 bases respectively, with 16 bases between them. The CDR3 length is 16 residues. The germline V gene has CDR1 SGHRS and CDR2 YFSETQ. This chain's CDR3 is CASSLAVGQRIYEQYF. The CDR3 DNA reads TGCGCCAGCAGCTTGGCCGTAGGGCAGAGGATCTACGAGCAGTACTTC. The full variable domain, its missing parts supplied by reference TRBV5-1 and TRBJ2-7, is KAGVTQTPRYLIKTRGQQVTLSCSPISGHRSVSWYQQTPGQGLQFLFEYFSETQRNKGNFPGRFSGRQFSNSRSEMNVSTLELGDSALYLCASSLAVGQRIYEQYFGPGTRLTVT.

This sequence joins TRBV18 and TRBJ2-5; 11 nucleotides align to TRBD1. The V gene's germline CDR1 is KGHSH and CDR2 LQKENI. The CDR3 totals 15 residues. V lost 6 bases and J lost 1; bases outside the gene matches: 4. The CDR3 reads CASSTGTGGQETQYF. CDR3 in DNA: TGTGCCAGCTCGACCGGGACAGGGGGCCAAGAGACCCAGTACTTC.

The J gene is TRBJ2-1, the V gene TRBV15; 7 positions agree with TRBD2. Germline values: CDR1 LNHNV, CDR2 YYDKDF (reference sequence). The CDR3 spans 15 residues. The trim removed 0 bases at V and 7 bases at J, leaving 6 bases unmatched. CDR3 DNA: TGTGCCACCAGCAGAGATCCCACGGGGGGTAATGAGCAGTTCTTC. It yields the protein CATSRDPTGGNEQFF.

This clonotype was picked up a small number of times. This chain links TRBV15 with TRBJ1-5; D possibly corresponds to TRBD1 (6 bases). This CDR3 contains 14 residues. Deletions cut 5 bases from V and 2 bases from J, with 10 bases between. CDR1 is LNHNV, CDR2 YYDKDF, per germline (reference sequence). The DNA of the CDR3 is TGTGCCACCAGCGGCAGGGGCGGCAATCAGCCCCAGCATTTT. It translates to CATSGRGGNQPQHF.

This clonotype was observed a handful of times. The rearrangement uses TRBV5-1 and TRBJ1-1; D is uncertain. This CDR3 is built from 14 residues. V was pared by 1 base and J by 0 bases, with 7 bases between. Looked up from germline, CDR1 is SGHRS and CDR2 is YFSETQ. As DNA, the CDR3 is TGCGCCAGCAGCTTGTTGTCCATGAACACTGAAGCTTTCTTT. The encoded protein is CASSLLSMNTEAFF. Combining the CDR3 with reference TRBV5-1 and TRBJ1-1 gives the whole variable domain KAGVTQTPRYLIKTRGQQVTLSCSPISGHRSVSWYQQTPGQGLQFLFEYFSETQRNKGNFPGRFSGRQFSNSRSEMNVSTLELGDSALYLCASSLLSMNTEAFFGQGTRLTVV.